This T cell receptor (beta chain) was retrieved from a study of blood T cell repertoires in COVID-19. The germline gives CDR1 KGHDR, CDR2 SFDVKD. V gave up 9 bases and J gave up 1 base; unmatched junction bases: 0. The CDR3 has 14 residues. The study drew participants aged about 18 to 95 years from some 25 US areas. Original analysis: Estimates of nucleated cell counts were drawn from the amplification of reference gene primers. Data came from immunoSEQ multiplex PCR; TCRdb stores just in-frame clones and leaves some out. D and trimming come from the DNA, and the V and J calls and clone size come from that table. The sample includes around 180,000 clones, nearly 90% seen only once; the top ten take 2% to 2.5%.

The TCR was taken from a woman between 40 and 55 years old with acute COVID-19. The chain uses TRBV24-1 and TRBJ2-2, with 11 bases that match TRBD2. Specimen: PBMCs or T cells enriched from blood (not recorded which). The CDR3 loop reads CATGTSGNTGELFF. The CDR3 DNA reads TGTGCCACCGGGACTAGCGGGAACACCGGGGAGCTGTTTTTT.